This record concerns one T cell receptor beta chain sequence. Its antigen is unidentified. Per the original data handling: There were no quality scores in the junction-only immunoSEQ sequences, so filtering differed. Clones were sequenced by immunoSEQ multiplex PCR, and TCRdb holds only the in-frame ones, with some missing. From that table come the V and J calls and clone size; the DNA was used to work out D and trimming. The table lists about 680,000 clones, under 80% of them singletons. This specimen comes from a study of shared clonotypes between healthy human individuals. For the study at large: Per-donor plates numbered three CD4 naive, three CD4 memory, two CD8 naive and one CD8 memory.

CDR1 is MRHNA, CDR2 SNTAGT, per germline. The ends were cut back, 0 bases at V and 5 bases at J, with 15 bases in the middle. The CDR3 has 16 residues. General study findings and limits: Naive CD4 clonotype sharing across several donors was around 5%.

The sequencing sample was made of memory CD4+ T cells sorted from blood. Described subset: CD45RA-negative fraction. The chain is built from TRBV6-4 and TRBJ2-3, with D possibly TRBD2 on 5 matching bases. This clonotype originated in a woman aged 25 to 45 in good health. CDR3 in DNA: TGTGCCAGCAGTGACTCTCCTAGCTCTACGGTAGATACGCAGTATTTT. Its protein is CASSDSPSSTVDTQYF.